A selection of T cell receptor beta chains follows, all from one sample in a study of glioma-infiltrating T cells after dendritic cell vaccination. TCRdb's table, derived via immunoSEQ multiplex PCR, lists solely in-frame clones and lacks some. Here the sample spans approximately 82,000 clones, roughly 89% being singletons. Sequencing used blood, obtained before dendritic cell vaccination. Receptor source: a human donor with glioblastoma. Each CDR3 is given with its conserved first and last residue. The order of the fields is V gene, J gene, D gene, CDR3 protein, CDR3 DNA. The D gene is left open where the match is weak.

TRBV9	TRBJ2-7	TRBD1	CASSARDRGEQYF	TGTGCCAGCAGCGCCCGGGACAGGGGCGAGCAGTACTTC
TRBV7-3	TRBJ1-1	TRBD1	CASSLTRTGGAFF	TGTGCCAGCAGCTTAACGAGAACAGGGGGAGCTTTCTTT
TRBV6-5	TRBJ1-5	TRBD1	CASSSTGGGQPQHF	TGTGCCAGCAGCTCAACAGGGGGCGGGCAGCCCCAGCATTTT
TRBV28	TRBJ1-1	NA	CASSLDGGVNTEAFF	TGTGCCAGCAGTTTAGATGGGGGGGTGAACACTGAAGCTTTCTTT
TRBV6-5	TRBJ1-2	NA	CASSRGTSLNYGYTF	TGTGCCAGCAGTCGCGGGACTTCTCTTAACTATGGCTACACCTTC
TRBV19	TRBJ2-1	NA	CASRPRETYNEQFF	TGTGCCAGCAGACCACGGGAGACCTACAATGAGCAGTTCTTC
TRBV2	TRBJ2-7	TRBD2	CASRAGGTPYEQYF	TGTGCCAGCAGGGCGGGAGGAACCCCCTACGAGCAGTACTTC
TRBV11-3	TRBJ2-3	NA	CASSSRGTDTQYF	TGTGCCAGCAGCTCGCGGGGCACAGATACGCAGTATTTT
TRBV11-2	TRBJ2-1	TRBD2	CASSLYAGGPNEQFF	TGTGCCAGCAGCTTATATGCGGGGGGGCCCAATGAGCAGTTCTTC
TRBV11-3	TRBJ2-1	TRBD2	CASSGRGLAGNEQFF	TGTGCCAGCAGCGGCCGTGGACTAGCGGGAAATGAGCAGTTCTTC
TRBV5-6	TRBJ2-7	NA	CASSWADYEQYF	TGTGCCAGCAGCTGGGCAGACTACGAGCAGTACTTC
TRBV5-1	TRBJ2-7	TRBD1	CASSFLGQGTYEQYF	TGCGCCAGCAGCTTTCTAGGACAGGGCACCTACGAGCAGTACTTC
TRBV5-1	TRBJ2-5	TRBD1	CASRSGQVGETQYF	TGCGCCAGCAGAAGCGGACAGGTGGGGGAGACCCAGTACTTC
TRBV6-1	TRBJ2-1	TRBD2	CASSELASGKYNEQFF	TGTGCCAGCAGTGAATTGGCTAGCGGGAAGTACAATGAGCAGTTCTTC